The text below deals with one T cell receptor (beta chain). Its antigen is not yet known. For sequencing, an Illumina HiSeq 2000 was employed. 5'RACE template switching, by which a universal primer site and unique molecular identifiers were added, was used to make TCR beta cDNA libraries. cDNA synthesis was primed from the TCR beta constant segment, followed by two successive PCR amplification steps. Under the source paper's analysis protocol: MIGEC was used to demultiplex reads and group the reads by UMI, and MiTCR was used to assemble and quantify clonotypes. To remove erroneous sequences, TCR cDNA sequences were retained only when supported by two or more reads. The tcR package was used for downstream repertoire analysis, and clonotypes were matched between fractions using CDR3 nucleotide sequence together with V segment. VDJmatch was used to annotate antigen specificity against VDJdb, with one amino acid substitution allowed in CDR3. Reads reprocessed by TCRdb are summarized as one entry per CDR3 protein sequence, and DNA is absent. For this entry, the V and J calls and clone size follow TCRdb and not the study's own pipeline. This sample's table carries hundreds of thousands of distinct CDR3 sequences. The ten largest clones represent about 4% of the sample.

These data belong to a study of T cells expressing NK-cell markers (dated by TCRdb to about 2020). About the investigation overall: Eight donors provided sorted CD3+CD56+NKG2C+, CD3+CD56+NKG2C- and CD3+CD56-NKG2C+ T-cell subsets, whose TCR beta-chain repertoires were profiled. Randomly selected healthy volunteers, three men and five women, were used as the eight sequenced donors. Seven of the eight sequenced donors were HCMV-seropositive and one was HCMV-seronegative. Libraries were sequenced as 2 x 150 bp reads on Illumina HiSeq 2000/2500, MiSeq or NextSeq.

HCMV serostatus was determined by detecting HCMV-specific IgG in serum with a commercial ELISA kit. Ficoll density gradient centrifugation was used to isolate peripheral blood mononuclear cells from blood. General study outcomes and caveats: It remained unclear whether the expanded NKG2C-expressing T cell clones were specific for HCMV antigens. In six donors, the dominant CD3+CD56+NKG2C+ clonotypes ranked among the top 10 CD8+ clonotypes, making up about 1.0-8% of CD8+ T cells. Those dominant clonotypes were again the most abundant among CD3+CD56-NKG2C+ cells in a few donors, at about 28.3-60.1%.

Reading from cysteine to phenylalanine, the CDR3 counts 12 amino acids. No DNA sequence was recorded. CDR1 and CDR2 were assigned from the germline V gene as SGHRS and YFSETQ. The chain links TRBV5-1 with TRBJ2-5. The sequence was obtained from a woman between 18 and 70 years old in good health. Specimen: blood T cells: a sorted CD56 or NKG2C T cell subset, CD4+ or CD8+ T cells, or bulk PBMC T cells (not recorded which). The CDR3 region: CASSWGSETQYF.